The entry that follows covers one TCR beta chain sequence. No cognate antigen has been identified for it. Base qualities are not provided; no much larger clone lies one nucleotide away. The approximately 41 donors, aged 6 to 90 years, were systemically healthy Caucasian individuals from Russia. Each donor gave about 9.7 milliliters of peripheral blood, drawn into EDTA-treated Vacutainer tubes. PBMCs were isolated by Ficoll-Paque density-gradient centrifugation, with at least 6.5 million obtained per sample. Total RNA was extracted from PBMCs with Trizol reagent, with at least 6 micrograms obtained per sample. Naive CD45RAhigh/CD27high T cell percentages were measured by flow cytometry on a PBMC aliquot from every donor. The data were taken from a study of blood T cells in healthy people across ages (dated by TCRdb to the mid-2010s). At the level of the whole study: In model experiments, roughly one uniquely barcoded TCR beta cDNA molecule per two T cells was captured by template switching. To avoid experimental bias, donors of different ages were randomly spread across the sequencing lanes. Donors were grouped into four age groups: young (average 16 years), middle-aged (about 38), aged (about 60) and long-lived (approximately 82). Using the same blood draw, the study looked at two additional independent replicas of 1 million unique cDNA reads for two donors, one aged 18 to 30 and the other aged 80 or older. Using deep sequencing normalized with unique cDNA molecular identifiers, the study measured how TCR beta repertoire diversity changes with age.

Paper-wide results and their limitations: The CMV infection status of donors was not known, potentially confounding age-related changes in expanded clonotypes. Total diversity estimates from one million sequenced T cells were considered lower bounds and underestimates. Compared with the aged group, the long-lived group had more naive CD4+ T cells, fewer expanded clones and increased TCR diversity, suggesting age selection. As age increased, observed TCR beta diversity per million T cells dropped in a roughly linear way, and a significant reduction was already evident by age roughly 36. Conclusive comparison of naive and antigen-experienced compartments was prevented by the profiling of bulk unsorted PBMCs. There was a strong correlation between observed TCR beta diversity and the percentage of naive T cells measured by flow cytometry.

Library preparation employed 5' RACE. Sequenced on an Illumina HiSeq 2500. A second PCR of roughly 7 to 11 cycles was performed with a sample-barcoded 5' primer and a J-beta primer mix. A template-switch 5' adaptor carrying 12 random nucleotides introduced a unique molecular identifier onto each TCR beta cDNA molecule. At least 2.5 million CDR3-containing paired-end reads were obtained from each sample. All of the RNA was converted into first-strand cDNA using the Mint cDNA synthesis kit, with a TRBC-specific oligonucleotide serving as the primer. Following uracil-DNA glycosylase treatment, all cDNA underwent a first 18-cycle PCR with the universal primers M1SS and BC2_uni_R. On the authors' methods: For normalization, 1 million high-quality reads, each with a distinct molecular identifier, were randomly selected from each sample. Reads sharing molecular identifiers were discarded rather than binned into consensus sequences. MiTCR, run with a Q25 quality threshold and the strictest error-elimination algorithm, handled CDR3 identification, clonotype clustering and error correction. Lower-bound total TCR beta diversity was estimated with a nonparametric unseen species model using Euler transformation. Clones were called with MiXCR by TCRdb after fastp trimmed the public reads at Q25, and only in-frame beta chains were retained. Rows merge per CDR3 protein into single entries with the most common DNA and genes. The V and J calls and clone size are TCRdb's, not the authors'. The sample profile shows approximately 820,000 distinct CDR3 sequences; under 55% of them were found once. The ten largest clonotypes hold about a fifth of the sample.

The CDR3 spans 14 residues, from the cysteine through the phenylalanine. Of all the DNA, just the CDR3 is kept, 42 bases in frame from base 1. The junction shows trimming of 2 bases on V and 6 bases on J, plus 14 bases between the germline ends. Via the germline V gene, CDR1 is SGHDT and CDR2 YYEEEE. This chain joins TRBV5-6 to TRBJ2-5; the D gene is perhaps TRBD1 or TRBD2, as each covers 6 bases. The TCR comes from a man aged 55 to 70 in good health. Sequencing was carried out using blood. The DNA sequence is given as TGTGCCAGCAGCTTAGTCCAGGGGAGGCAGACCCAGTACTTC. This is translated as CASSLVQGRQTQYF.